This record covers a single T cell receptor beta chain. As originally analysed: Estimation of nucleated cell counts relied on the amplification of reference gene primers. The data were produced by immunoSEQ multiplex PCR, yet TCRdb's version contains in-frame clones alone and is incomplete. The V and J calls and the clone size are those of that table, but D and trimming were determined from the DNA. Among fewer than 80,000 clones listed, about 86% were seen once. Germline values: CDR1 LGHNA, CDR2 YSLEER. The CDR3 totals 16 residues. V shed 0 bases and J shed 10 bases, with 21 bases lying between them. These data are taken from a study of blood T cell repertoires in COVID-19. Looking at the study overall: COVID-19 samples collected from the United States, Italy and Spain covered acute and convalescent phases.

Patients of the Seattle cohort, enrolled during active infection, were followed longitudinally. The rearrangement joins TRBV4-3 to TRBJ1-1; no clear D gene. This clonotype was sampled from a man at least 80 years old with COVID-19, enrolled during active disease. The source material was peripheral blood. The CDR3 is CASSQDLGSYLSGAFF. The CDR3 DNA is TGCGCCAGCAGCCAAGATCTAGGCAGTTACCTATCGGGAGCTTTCTTT.